One sample yielded the 19 T cell receptor beta chains listed below, sequenced in a study of blood T cell repertoires in COVID-19 (TCRdb year 2020). Library method: the immunoSEQ multiplex PCR assay. TCRdb obtained this table from immuneACCESS and retained in-frame rearrangements with V and J assigned. These tables miss some clones; where compared with another copy, unresolved V genes account for less than half of the shortfall, and the remainder is unexplained. Present in this sample are 150,000 to 200,000 clones, just over 85% of which were seen just once. The ten largest clonotypes hold around 8.6% of the sample. Sequences were obtained from peripheral blood. These receptors were collected from a man between 50 and 59 years old with active or convalescent COVID-19.

The rearrangement links TRBV4-1 to TRBJ1-2; a weak D match, TRBD1 (5 bases). V was clipped by 1 base and J by 3 bases, with 9 bases between them. Per germline, CDR1 MGHRA and CDR2 YSYEKL. This CDR3 is built from 14 residues. The CDR3 region is CASSQVTGDYGYTF. CDR3 coding DNA: TGCGCCAGCAGCCAAGTTACGGGGGACTATGGCTACACCTTC.

This chain uses TRBV5-4 with TRBJ1-1; 7 bases match TRBD1. Germline V gene lookup returns CDR1 SGHNT and CDR2 YYREEE (reference sequence). This CDR3 comprises 14 residues. The junction had 8 bases not matched to a gene; V was cut back by 4 bases and J by 5 bases. The chain's CDR3 is CASSRQGFSTEAFF. CDR3 nucleotide sequence: TGTGCCAGCAGCCGACAGGGATTTTCGACTGAAGCTTTCTTT.

The sample holds one count of this clone. The rearrangement links TRBV25-1 to TRBJ1-3; a possible D gene is TRBD1 (5 bases). The germline V and J ends were trimmed by 2 bases and 4 bases, with 12 bases remaining between them. The CDR3 is 15 residues long. Germline values: CDR1 MGHDK, CDR2 SYGVNS. This CDR3 is CASSETAGSGNTIYF. CDR3 DNA sequence: TGTGCCAGCAGTGAAACGGCAGGGTCGGGAAACACCATATATTTT.

The rearrangement joins TRBV19 to TRBJ1-1; D unclear. The CDR3 is 12 amino acids. Germline V lookup: CDR1 LNHDA, CDR2 SQIVND (reference sequence). Trimming stripped 7 bases from V and 4 bases from J, with 10 bases between. CDR3 coding DNA: TGTGCCAGTACCTCGAGGATCACTGAAGCTTTCTTT. It specifies CASTSRITEAFF.

The rearrangement uses TRBV7-9 and TRBJ1-4; TRBD1 matches 7 bases. J gave up 0 bases and V 10 bases, and 11 bases lay outside the gene matches. The length of the CDR3 is 16 residues. The V gene's germline CDR1 is SEHNR and CDR2 FQNEAQ (reference sequence). The CDR3 DNA reads as TGTGCCACCTACGACCCCGGGACAGCAACTAATGAAAAACTGTTTTTT. This codes for CATYDPGTATNEKLFF.

The V gene is TRBV25-1, the J gene TRBJ2-7; D may be TRBD2 (5 bases). This CDR3 is built from 16 residues. Trimming took off 1 base at V and 2 bases at J, with 15 bases between the two ends. Germline V gene sequence: CDR1 MGHDK, CDR2 SYGVNS. The CDR3 loop is CASSEWGTAVTYEQYF. The CDR3 nucleotides read TGTGCCAGCAGTGAATGGGGAACAGCGGTTACCTACGAGCAGTACTTC.

The chain employs TRBV28 and TRBJ1-2, with 7 bases fitting TRBD1. From germline, CDR1 is MDHEN and CDR2 SYDVKM. This CDR3 is built from 15 residues. The ends lost 2 bases at V and 7 bases at J; junction bases unmatched: 10. CDR3 coding DNA: TGTGCCAGCAGTTTAGGGGACAAGGGGGCTGGTGGCTACACCTTC. Translation: CASSLGDKGAGGYTF.

This chain links TRBV30 with TRBJ2-1; 12 nucleotides line up with TRBD1. J gave up 8 bases and V 3 bases, and 8 bases lay outside the gene matches. Germline loops: CDR1 GTSNPN, CDR2 SVGIG (reference sequence). CDR3 length equals 15 residues. The CDR3 DNA is TGTGCCTGGAGAACCGGGACAGGGGGCTTCGATGAGCAGTTCTTC. It yields the protein CAWRTGTGGFDEQFF.

The chain employs TRBV6-5 and TRBJ2-7; a possible D gene is TRBD1 (6 bases). In germline, CDR1 is MNHEY, CDR2 SVGAGI. Trimming removed 4 bases at V and 6 bases at J, with 13 bases between. There are 13 residues in the CDR3. The CDR3 here is CASSSRQESEQYF. The DNA for the CDR3 is TGTGCCAGCAGTTCCCGACAGGAGTCCGAGCAGTACTTC.

The chain couples TRBV5-4 to TRBJ1-1; no firm D call. This CDR3 contains 14 residues. Trimming took off 0 bases at V and 1 base at J, with 7 bases between the two ends. Germline loops: CDR1 SGHNT, CDR2 YYREEE (reference sequence). The CDR3 nucleotides read TGTGCCAGCAGCTTGGCAGGTCGGAACACTGAAGCTTTCTTT. Translation: CASSLAGRNTEAFF.

This clone was picked up a small number of times. V gene TRBV7-3 combines with J gene TRBJ2-2, with 8 nucleotides matching TRBD1. Germline CDR1 and CDR2: SGHTA and FQGTGA. V trimming: 4 bases; J trimming: 0 bases; junction bases outside the gene matches: 1. The CDR3 contains 15 residues. DNA of the CDR3: TGTGCCAGCAGCTCGGGACAGGCGAACACCGGGGAGCTGTTTTTT. Translated: CASSSGQANTGELFF. Full variable domain (missing parts from reference TRBV7-3 and TRBJ2-2): GAGVSQTPSNKVTEKGKYVELRCDPISGHTALYWYRQSLGQGPEFLIYFQGTGAADDSGLPNDRFFAVRPEGSVSTLKIQRTERGDSAVYLCASSSGQANTGELFFGEGSRLTVL.

This clone has more than one count but fewer than ten. The chain joins TRBV15 to TRBJ1-1; the D gene is possibly TRBD1 (5 bases). Germline CDR1 is LNHNV and CDR2 is YYDKDF (reference sequence). The V gene lost 11 bases and the J gene lost 0 bases, with 25 bases spanning the gap. The CDR3 loop spans 17 amino acids. CDR3 loop: CAVWAGHTVDLNTEAFF. The CDR3 coding sequence is TGTGCCGTCTGGGCAGGGCATACGGTCGACCTGAACACTGAAGCTTTCTTT.

This chain connects TRBV5-5 to TRBJ2-2; TRBD2 agrees at 11 bases. J was trimmed by 5 bases and V by 4 bases; bases with no gene match: 19. Germline CDR1 is SGHKS and CDR2 is YYEKEE (reference sequence). This CDR3 is built from 20 residues. The CDR3 coding sequence is TGTGCCAGCAGCCCCTGGCCCCCCTTACTAGCGGGAGAGGGGACCGGGGAGCTGTTTTTT. Its translation: CASSPWPPLLAGEGTGELFF.

The CDR3 sequence is CASGKATGPEGPQHF. Written as DNA, the CDR3 is TGTGCTAGTGGTAAGGCCACAGGGCCCGAGGGGCCCCAGCATTTT. V and J are TRBV12-5 and TRBJ1-5; perhaps TRBD1 as D (6 bases). The germline gives CDR1 LGHNT, CDR2 FRNRAP. The CDR3 runs 15 residues. Trimming shortened V by 5 bases and J by 9 bases, and 20 bases separated the two germline ends.

This rearrangement joins TRBV6-5 to TRBJ2-7, with D unclear. The V end lost 6 bases, the J end lost 7 bases, and 7 bases lay between the germline ends. Per the germline V gene, CDR1 is MNHEY and CDR2 is SVGAGI. This CDR3 has 10 amino acids. The CDR3 sequence is CASRSSEQYF. In nucleotides, the CDR3 is TGTGCCAGCAGGTCCTCGGAGCAGTACTTC.

The chain has TRBV29-1 and TRBJ2-7, with TRBD1 identical over 8 bases. CDR1 and CDR2 (germline): SQVTM, ANQGSEA. This CDR3 has 11 amino acids. The V gene end was trimmed by 5 bases and the J gene end by 7 bases; junction bases not matched to a gene: 4. The chain's CDR3 is CSVQGAGEQYF. The DNA for the CDR3 is TGCAGCGTTCAGGGGGCGGGAGAGCAGTACTTC.

This clone has only one observation. This CDR3 is CAWEQGWETQYF. The CDR3 DNA reads TGTGCCTGGGAACAGGGGTGGGAGACCCAGTACTTC. The gene calls are TRBV30 and TRBJ2-5, with 7 bases aligning to TRBD1. The CDR3 loop spans 12 amino acids. Germline V gene sequence: CDR1 GTSNPN, CDR2 SVGIG (reference sequence). The V segment lost 5 bases and the J segment 5 bases; nucleotides outside the gene matches: 5.

The chain recombines TRBV7-6 with TRBJ1-2, with 7 nucleotides matching TRBD1. The CDR3 spans 15 residues. CDR1 and CDR2 (germline): SGHVS, FNYEAQ. V was pared by 5 bases and J by 0 bases, with 6 bases of the junction left unmatched. The CDR3, as DNA: TGTGCCAGCAGCCCAGGGGGGCGACCTAACTATGGCTACACCTTC. Amino acid sequence: CASSPGGRPNYGYTF.

The chain carries TRBV7-3 and TRBJ2-5; D not resolved. The germline gives CDR1 SGHTA, CDR2 FQGTGA. V was cut by 1 base and J by 3 bases, with 6 bases left in between. The CDR3 loop spans 13 amino acids. CDR3 sequence reads: CASSLSQEETQYF. CDR3 nucleotide sequence: TGTGCCAGCAGCTTAAGCCAGGAAGAGACCCAGTACTTC.